Listed here are 25 T cell receptor beta chains from one sample, sequenced in a study of blood T cell repertoires in COVID-19. TCRdb keeps only in-frame clones here, not all; method: immunoSEQ multiplex PCR. The repertoire holds more than 150,000 clones, with 80% to 90% as singletons. Sequenced: peripheral blood. The origin of the receptors is a woman in her thirties or forties with acute or convalescent COVID-19.

The chain employs TRBV5-5 and TRBJ2-3, with 8 positions matching TRBD1. CDR3 length: 17 residues. V lost 6 bases and J lost 4; bases outside the gene matches: 16. Germline V gene lookup returns CDR1 SGHKS and CDR2 YYEKEE (reference sequence). CDR3 sequence (DNA): TGTGCCAGCAAACAGGGGGGAACAGGGTTAATGGCAGATACGCAGTATTTT. This translates into CASKQGGTGLMADTQYF.

The J gene is TRBJ2-7, the V gene TRBV20-1, with 8 positions matching TRBD1. The germline gives CDR1 DFQATT, CDR2 SNEGSKA (reference sequence). This CDR3 has 11 residues. J gave up 4 bases and V 6 bases, and 2 bases lay outside the gene matches. The CDR3 loop is CSARTGYEQYF. The CDR3 DNA is TGCAGTGCGAGGACAGGGTACGAGCAGTACTTC.

The gene calls are TRBV28 and TRBJ2-3; TRBD1 might be the D (6 bases). The CDR3 has 13 residues. Germline V gene data show CDR1 as MDHEN and CDR2 as SYDVKM. With 6 bases removed from V and 0 bases from J, the gap between germline ends came to 7 bases. The CDR3 nucleotides read TGTGCCAGCAGGGACAGTAGCACAGATACGCAGTATTTT. It codes for CASRDSSTDTQYF.

The CDR3 bases are TGTGCCAGCAGGCACTCTAGGGAGGATTCACCCCTCCACTTT. It specifies CASRHSREDSPLHF. The V gene is TRBV6-5, the J gene TRBJ1-6; D is unclear. Trimming pared 6 bases from V and 8 bases from J, leaving 14 bases between. From germline, CDR1 is MNHEY and CDR2 SVGAGI. The CDR3 extends over 14 amino acids.

The chain has TRBV20-1 and TRBJ2-2; D remains unclear. V shed 5 bases and J shed 5 bases, with 6 bases lying between them. CDR1 is DFQATT and CDR2 is SNEGSKA in the germline V gene (reference sequence). The CDR3 length is 11 residues. The CDR3 spells CSAAITGELFF. The CDR3 DNA reads TGCAGTGCTGCTATAACCGGGGAGCTGTTTTTT.

V gene TRBV9 combines with J gene TRBJ2-7, with D possibly matching TRBD2 (5 bases). V shed 0 bases and J shed 6 bases, with 13 bases lying between them. Germline CDR1 reads SGDLS; CDR2 reads YYNGEE. The CDR3 contains 14 residues. The CDR3 DNA follows: TGTGCCAGCAGCGTAGAAAGCTGGACTCCCGAGCAGTACTTC. Its translation: CASSVESWTPEQYF.

This chain connects TRBV2 to TRBJ2-1; 10 bases line up with TRBD1. Germline CDR1 reads SNHLY; CDR2 reads FYNNEI. This CDR3 has 15 residues. Germline trimming cut 6 bases from V and 8 bases from J; bases unmatched to any gene: 10. The CDR3 nucleotides read TGTGCCAGCAGCGCCTCGTCTGGGACAGGGGATGAGCAGTTCTTC. Protein: CASSASSGTGDEQFF.

The J gene is TRBJ2-1, the V gene TRBV14; maybe TRBD1 (5 bases). Per germline, CDR1 SGHDN and CDR2 FVKESK. The ends were cut back, 4 bases at V and 3 bases at J, with 13 bases in the middle. The CDR3 has 15 residues. The CDR3 reads CASSLGQRFYNEQFF. The CDR3 nucleotides are TGTGCCAGCAGCCTGGGGCAGCGCTTCTACAATGAGCAGTTCTTC.

The chain uses TRBV11-2 and TRBJ1-1, with D unresolved. Germline values: CDR1 SGHAT, CDR2 FQNNGV. The CDR3 has 14 amino acids. V shed 3 bases and J shed 0 bases, with 8 bases lying between them. DNA of the CDR3: TGTGCCAGCAGCTTCGGGAACCTGAACACTGAAGCTTTCTTT. It codes for CASSFGNLNTEAFF.

This chain uses TRBV30 with TRBJ1-2; unclear D gene. The V gene lost 7 bases and the J gene lost 10 bases, with 13 bases spanning the gap. Germline assignment: CDR1 GTSNPN and CDR2 SVGIG (reference sequence). The length of the CDR3 is 10 residues. DNA of the CDR3: TGTGCCTTGTACAGCAGAGCCTACACCTTC. Amino acids: CALYSRAYTF.

The chain joins TRBV28 to TRBJ2-7; no clear D gene. Germline loops: CDR1 MDHEN, CDR2 SYDVKM. CDR3 length: 13 amino acids. V lost 2 bases and J 2 bases, leaving 7 bases between the germline ends. Here the CDR3 DNA reads TGTGCCAGCAGTTTACCAGTTACCTACGAGCAGTACTTC. Its translation: CASSLPVTYEQYF.

V usage is TRBV28 and J usage is TRBJ1-1; 7 bases match TRBD1. Trimming removed 4 bases from V and 6 bases from J; junction bases left unmatched: 11. CDR1 is MDHEN, CDR2 SYDVKM, per germline. There are 15 residues in the CDR3. CDR3 nucleotide sequence: TGTGCCAGCAGTTCACTCTCGAGGGGGACAGCTGAAGCTTTCTTT. Translating gives CASSSLSRGTAEAFF.

The chain couples TRBV30 to TRBJ2-5, with D perhaps TRBD1 (6 bases). Trimming took 0 bases from V and 9 from J, leaving 11 bases between them. The V gene's germline CDR1 is GTSNPN and CDR2 SVGIG (reference sequence). This CDR3 is built from 12 residues. CDR3 coding DNA: TGTGCCTGGAGTGTACGTGAGGGGGCCCAGTACTTC. Its translation is CAWSVREGAQYF.

On this clone: The sample holds other DNA sequences that translate to the same CDR3. V is TRBV24-1 and J is TRBJ2-7; 11 bases agree with TRBD2. Germline V gene data show CDR1 as KGHDR and CDR2 as SFDVKD. The CDR3 consists of 15 residues. V lost 7 bases, J lost 3 bases, and 7 bases stayed unmatched. This chain's CDR3 is CATSAGLAGVYEQYF. DNA for the CDR3: TGTGCCACCAGCGCAGGACTAGCGGGCGTCTACGAGCAGTACTTC.

The chain combines TRBV30 with TRBJ2-1; D is ambiguous. There are 11 residues in the CDR3. Germline V gene lookup returns CDR1 GTSNPN and CDR2 SVGIG (reference sequence). Deletions cut 1 base from V and 8 bases from J, with 6 bases between. CDR3 sequence: CAWSASDEQFF. CDR3 coding DNA: TGTGCCTGGAGTGCCAGCGATGAGCAGTTCTTC.

On this clone: This CDR3 is also generated by other DNA sequences in the sample. This chain's CDR3 is CSVEGGTSGNTIYF. For the CDR3, the DNA is TGCAGCGTTGAGGGGGGGACCTCTGGAAACACCATATATTTT. This chain connects TRBV29-1 to TRBJ1-3, with D maybe TRBD1 (5 bases). The V end was cut by 3 bases, the J end by 0 bases, with 9 bases between. Germline V CDR1 and CDR2: SQVTM, ANQGSEA. CDR3 size: 14 residues. Together with reference TRBV29-1 and TRBJ1-3, the CDR3 gives the full variable domain: SAVISQKPSRDICQRGTSLTIQCQVDSQVTMMFWYRQQPGQSLTLIATANQGSEATYESGFVIDKFPISRPNLTFSTLTVSNMSPEDSSIYLCSVEGGTSGNTIYFGEGSWLTVV.

This clone was observed once. The chain couples TRBV23-1 to TRBJ1-2; perhaps TRBD1 as D (5 bases). TRBV23-1 is noted as an ORF with a role that remains uncertain. The V end was cut by 3 bases, the J end by 0 bases, with 14 bases between. This CDR3 has 16 amino acids. CDR3 DNA: TGCGCCAGCAGTCAGTACAGGTCTCCACCTAACTATGGCTACACCTTC. Translating it yields CASSQYRSPPNYGYTF.

The chain links TRBV29-1 to TRBJ1-1; 12 bases fit TRBD1. J lost 0 bases, V lost 6 bases, and 5 bases had no gene match. CDR3 size: 15 residues. Germline assignment: CDR1 SQVTM and CDR2 ANQGSEA. CDR3 sequence reads: CSVAGTGGVNTEAFF. CDR3 coding DNA: TGCAGCGTGGCTGGGACAGGGGGCGTGAACACTGAAGCTTTCTTT.

The chain is built from TRBV2 and TRBJ2-3; D call uncertain. V was clipped by 3 bases and J by 0 bases, with 10 bases between them. From germline, CDR1 is SNHLY and CDR2 FYNNEI. This CDR3 contains 15 residues. CDR3 loop: CASSDAQTSTDTQYF. DNA of the CDR3: TGTGCCAGCAGTGATGCACAAACCAGCACAGATACGCAGTATTTT.

The chain joins TRBV7-2 to TRBJ2-3, with 12 positions matching TRBD2. Unmatched junction bases numbered 5, after V lost 1 base and J lost 3 bases. The V gene's germline CDR1 is SGHTA and CDR2 FQGNSA. The length of the CDR3 is 17 residues. As DNA, the CDR3 is TGTGCCAGCAGCTTAGTTGTGGGGACTAGCGGGACAGATACGCAGTATTTT. This gives the protein CASSLVVGTSGTDTQYF.

This chain connects TRBV28 to TRBJ1-6; D is unclear. Germline V lookup: CDR1 MDHEN, CDR2 SYDVKM. The CDR3 runs to 15 residues. V lost 4 bases, J lost 5 bases, and 12 bases lay in between. CDR3 residues: CASSSGQRDNSPLHF. In DNA, the CDR3 is TGTGCCAGCAGTTCCGGTCAGCGGGATAATTCACCCCTCCACTTT.

The gene calls are TRBV5-1 and TRBJ1-1, with TRBD1 matching over 8 bases. The V segment lost 0 bases and the J segment 5 bases; nucleotides outside the gene matches: 6. This CDR3 comprises 15 residues. The germline CDR1 and CDR2 sequences are SGHRS and YFSETQ. CDR3 bases: TGCGCCAGCAGCTTGGATGGACAGGGCGGGACTGAAGCTTTCTTT. This sequence encodes CASSLDGQGGTEAFF.

This sequence joins TRBV6-5 and TRBJ2-7; 10 nucleotides align to TRBD1. The CDR3 is 15 amino acids. Germline values: CDR1 MNHEY, CDR2 SVGAGI. Losses at the gene ends were 2 bases for V and 3 bases for J; bases not matched to a gene: 4. The CDR3 loop reads CASSYRDRGLYEQYF. The CDR3 DNA reads TGTGCCAGCAGTTACCGAGACAGGGGGCTCTACGAGCAGTACTTC.

This rearrangement joins TRBV27 to TRBJ2-1; tentative D call: TRBD1 (6 bases). V was pared by 2 bases and J by 4 bases, with 12 bases between. The CDR3 is 15 residues long. CDR1 is MNHEY and CDR2 is SMNVEV in the germline V gene (reference sequence). CDR3 sequence: CASSLGGKGYNEQFF. CDR3 coding DNA: TGTGCCAGCAGTTTAGGGGGCAAGGGTTACAATGAGCAGTTCTTC.

This chain links TRBV6-5 with TRBJ2-1, with 9 bases matching TRBD1. V was clipped by 0 bases and J by 4 bases; unmatched bases: 4. The CDR3 contains 16 residues. The germline V gene encodes CDR1 MNHEY and CDR2 SVGAGI. The CDR3 here is CASSYSMGQGYNEQFF. In DNA form, the CDR3 reads TGTGCCAGCAGTTACTCAATGGGACAGGGATACAATGAGCAGTTCTTC.